A single sample gave rise to the 10 T cell receptor beta chains below, sequenced in a study of OX40 agonist ivuxolimab in advanced cancers. Profiling relied on immunoSEQ multiplex PCR, and the TCRdb table lists in-frame clones only, not all of them. The data contain about 74,000 clones, roughly 90% of them singletons. The sequenced sample was CD4+ or CD8+ T cells sorted from blood, obtained in a trial of the OX40 agonist ivuxolimab. The receptors were gathered from an adult with an advanced solid tumor such as melanoma, head and neck, liver or kidney cancer.

The chain has TRBV21-1 and TRBJ2-3; the D segment call TRBD1 is taken from the table without a DNA check. TRBV21-1 is classified as a pseudogene. This CDR3 comprises 11 residues. The DNA of the CDR3 is TGTGCCAGAGGGGGCACAGATACGCAGTATTTT. Amino acid sequence: CARGGTDTQYF.

Remarks on this clone: The junction shows a germline mismatch at one end, possibly a read error. CDR3 in amino acids: CASGNPEETLWDF. The CDR3 DNA reads TGTGCCAGCGGAAACCCCGAAGAAACATTATGGGATTTT. The chain couples TRBV2 to TRBJ2-3; D not certain. Germline loops: CDR1 SNHLY, CDR2 FYNNEI. The CDR3 is 13 residues long.

This chain links TRBV28 with TRBJ1-2; perhaps TRBD1 as D (5 bases). V lost 11 bases and J lost 7, with 14 bases in between. This CDR3 comprises 11 residues. The V gene's germline CDR1 is MDHEN and CDR2 SYDVKM. The CDR3: CAPYNGGGYTF. The CDR3 DNA follows: TGTGCCCCATATAACGGGGGTGGCTACACCTTC.

The V call is TRBV5-6, the J call TRBJ2-3; TRBD1 matches at 7 bases. This CDR3 contains 14 residues. The trim removed 5 bases at V and 4 bases at J, leaving 7 bases unmatched. Germline CDR1 is SGHDT and CDR2 is YYEEEE. The CDR3 DNA reads as TGTGCCAGCAGAGGGGGCAGGTGGGCAGATACGCAGTATTTT. It encodes CASRGGRWADTQYF.

The V call is TRBV30, the J call TRBJ1-3; D may be TRBD1 (5 bases). The germline V gene has CDR1 GTSNPN and CDR2 SVGIG (reference sequence). This CDR3 has 14 amino acids. The V end was cut by 3 bases, the J end by 4 bases, with 13 bases between. The CDR3 loop reads CAWRVSGAGNTIYF. CDR3 in DNA: TGTGCCTGGAGAGTCTCCGGGGCGGGAAACACCATATATTTT.

V and J are TRBV5-1 and TRBJ2-3; D is unclear. The CDR3 spans 15 residues. Per germline, CDR1 SGHRS and CDR2 YFSETQ. V was pared by 4 bases and J by 0 bases, with 12 bases between. In DNA form, the CDR3 reads TGCGCCAGCAGCCGCCTTTCATGGAGCACAGATACGCAGTATTTT. It specifies CASSRLSWSTDTQYF. The full variable domain, with the rest looked up from reference TRBV5-1 and TRBJ2-3, is KAGVTQTPRYLIKTRGQQVTLSCSPISGHRSVSWYQQTPGQGLQFLFEYFSETQRNKGNFPGRFSGRQFSNSRSEMNVSTLELGDSALYLCASSRLSWSTDTQYFGPGTRLTVL.

V and J are TRBV9 and TRBJ2-5, with D perhaps TRBD1 or TRBD2 (7 bases each). The V end was cut by 2 bases, the J end by 2 bases, with 13 bases between. CDR1 is SGDLS and CDR2 is YYNGEE in the germline V gene. The CDR3 extends over 15 amino acids. In nucleotides, the CDR3 is TGTGCCAGCAGCGTTCAGGGGGGGCTACAAGAGACCCAGTACTTC. It encodes CASSVQGGLQETQYF. The entire variable domain, with the rest obtained from reference TRBV9 and TRBJ2-5, is as follows: DSGVTQTPKHLITATGQRVTLRCSPRSGDLSVYWYQQSLDQGLQFLIQYYNGEERAKGNILERFSAQQFPDLHSELNLSSLELGDSALYFCASSVQGGLQETQYFGPGTRLLVL.

The CDR3 nucleotides are TGTGCCAGCAGCGCCACGGGACTAGCCTACAATGAGCAGTTCTTC. As protein: CASSATGLAYNEQFF. The V gene is TRBV9, the J gene TRBJ2-1; 8 bases match TRBD2. Per germline, CDR1 SGDLS and CDR2 YYNGEE. The CDR3 is made up of 15 amino acids. The V and J ends lost 3 bases and 2 bases, in that order; junction bases with no gene match: 4.

This chain connects TRBV28 to TRBJ2-4, with 8 positions matching TRBD2. The CDR3 sequence is 17 residues long. Trimming took 4 bases from V and 0 from J; bases not matched to a gene: 8. Germline-derived CDR1 and CDR2 are MDHEN and SYDVKM. The CDR3 loop reads CASSSSGYLLAKNIQYF. The CDR3 coding sequence is TGTGCCAGCAGTTCTAGCGGGTACTTATTAGCCAAAAACATTCAGTACTTC.

The CDR3 reads CASSHPDYTGELFF. In DNA, the CDR3 is TGTGCCAGCAGTCACCCGGACTACACCGGGGAGCTGTTTTTT. V is TRBV28 and J is TRBJ2-2; TRBD2 is a possible D gene (5 bases). In germline, CDR1 is MDHEN, CDR2 SYDVKM. There are 14 residues in the CDR3. The V gene lost 5 bases and the J gene lost 3 bases, with 10 bases spanning the gap.